This entry lists 17 T cell receptor beta chains sequenced from one sample in a study of PD-1 blockade in classical Hodgkin lymphoma. The table came from immunoSEQ multiplex PCR; TCRdb's copy has only in-frame clones and leaves some out. The sample lists roughly 15,000 clones, over 70% occurring once. Patients all relapsed after autologous stem cell transplantation, and there was variation in brentuximab vedotin exposure. Specimen: peripheral blood mononuclear cells (PBMCs), collected before the second cycle of nivolumab. These receptors originate from a human donor with classical Hodgkin lymphoma.

V usage is TRBV7-2 and J usage is TRBJ2-3; 9 bases map to TRBD2. The germline V gene has CDR1 SGHTA and CDR2 FQGNSA. Trimming took 0 bases from V and 8 from J; bases not matched to a gene: 12. There are 17 residues in the CDR3. The CDR3 here is CASSLASGTSSIGTQYF. The CDR3, as DNA: TGTGCCAGCAGCTTAGCGAGTGGGACTAGCAGTATTGGTACGCAGTATTTT.

V usage is TRBV18 and J usage is TRBJ2-3; D might be TRBD1 or TRBD2, each matching 6 bases. The CDR3 contains 15 residues. Germline V gene data show CDR1 as KGHSH and CDR2 as LQKENI. The V end lost 3 bases, the J end lost 0 bases, and 10 bases lay between the germline ends. CDR3 DNA: TGTGCCAGCTCACCGAGGGGGGCAAGCACAGATACGCAGTATTTT. Residues: CASSPRGASTDTQYF.

J is TRBJ1-1 and V is TRBV7-9; D unresolved. There are 13 residues in the CDR3. The germline V gene has CDR1 SEHNR and CDR2 FQNEAQ (reference sequence). V lost 3 bases and J lost 1, with 6 bases in between. CDR3 bases: TGTGCCAGCAGCTTTTCTGAGAACACTGAAGCTTTCTTT. This encodes CASSFSENTEAFF. Together with reference TRBV7-9 and TRBJ1-1, the CDR3 gives the full variable domain: DTGVSQNPRHKITKRGQNVTFRCDPISEHNRLYWYRQTLGQGPEFLTYFQNEAQLEKSRLLSDRFSAERPKGSFSTLEIQRTEQGDSAMYLCASSFSENTEAFFGQGTRLTVV.

The chain joins TRBV5-1 to TRBJ2-2; D gene ambiguous. The V gene lost 2 bases and the J gene lost 3 bases, with 11 bases spanning the gap. This CDR3 has 15 residues. Looked up from germline, CDR1 is SGHRS and CDR2 is YFSETQ. The CDR3 region is CASSLNLLDTGELFF. In nucleotides, the CDR3 is TGCGCCAGCAGCTTAAACTTGCTGGACACCGGGGAGCTGTTTTTT.

This chain uses TRBV7-3 with TRBJ1-1, with 7 bases that match TRBD1. The J segment lost 4 bases and the V segment lost 5 bases, leaving 10 bases of the junction unmatched. This CDR3 region has 15 residues. The germline gives CDR1 SGHTA, CDR2 FQGTGA. CDR3 region: CASSLGGLGVTEAFF. CDR3 in DNA: TGTGCCAGCAGCCTAGGGGGCCTCGGCGTCACTGAAGCTTTCTTT. Full variable domain (missing parts from reference TRBV7-3 and TRBJ1-1): GAGVSQTPSNKVTEKGKYVELRCDPISGHTALYWYRQSLGQGPEFLIYFQGTGAADDSGLPNDRFFAVRPEGSVSTLKIQRTERGDSAVYLCASSLGGLGVTEAFFGQGTRLTVV.

The J gene is TRBJ2-3, the V gene TRBV27; D gene uncertain. CDR1 and CDR2 from the germline V gene are MNHEY and SMNVEV (reference sequence). V lost 2 bases to trimming and J lost 6 bases, with 9 bases between them. The CDR3 extends over 13 amino acids. CDR3 loop: CASSLGSVDTQYF. The DNA of the CDR3 is TGTGCCAGCAGTTTAGGTTCCGTTGATACGCAGTATTTT.

The chain is built from TRBV2 and TRBJ2-1; no firm D call. Germline V gene sequence: CDR1 SNHLY, CDR2 FYNNEI. This CDR3 region has 19 residues. With 1 base removed from V and 0 bases from J, the gap between germline ends came to 19 bases. The DNA of the CDR3 is TGTGCCAGCAGTGAAGGAGGTGCTACTACCACGGGCTCCTACAATGAGCAGTTCTTC. It encodes CASSEGGATTTGSYNEQFF.

This chain connects TRBV5-1 to TRBJ2-2; TRBD2 might be the D (5 bases). The CDR3 contains 15 residues. Germline loops: CDR1 SGHRS, CDR2 YFSETQ. V lost 4 bases, J lost 4 bases, and 14 bases lay in between. The CDR3 sequence is CASSDGVPGTGELFF. In DNA form, the CDR3 reads TGCGCCAGCAGCGACGGGGTCCCGGGCACCGGGGAGCTGTTTTTT.

The chain combines TRBV9 with TRBJ2-7, with TRBD1 identical over 8 bases. The CDR3 length is 14 residues. V was pared by 4 bases and J by 4 bases, with 7 bases of the junction left unmatched. Germline V gene sequence: CDR1 SGDLS, CDR2 YYNGEE. The CDR3 reads CASSLPRTGYEQYF. The CDR3 DNA sequence: TGTGCCAGCAGCCTGCCAAGGACAGGGTACGAGCAGTACTTC.

V usage is TRBV6-5 and J usage is TRBJ1-1; 7 bases match TRBD1. CDR1 is MNHEY, CDR2 SVGAGI, per germline. V dropped 10 bases and J dropped 3; count of bases not matched to a gene: 11. The CDR3 sequence is 14 residues long. The DNA for the CDR3 is TGTGCCACTGCCCAGGGGGGGCGATACACTGAAGCTTTCTTT. Protein: CATAQGGRYTEAFF.

The chain links TRBV6-5 to TRBJ2-7, with 7 bases identical to TRBD1. The CDR3 contains 12 residues. The germline V gene has CDR1 MNHEY and CDR2 SVGAGI. V dropped 6 bases and J dropped 7; count of bases not matched to a gene: 6. For the CDR3, the DNA is TGTGCCAGCAGGACAGGGATCGGGGAGCAGTACTTC. This gives the protein CASRTGIGEQYF.

The rearrangement uses TRBV7-3 and TRBJ1-1; D is unresolved. The CDR3 is made up of 14 amino acids. CDR1 and CDR2 (germline): SGHTA, FQGTGA. With 8 bases removed from V and 4 bases from J, the gap between germline ends came to 17 bases. The CDR3 sequence is CASGQVGGGTEAFF. CDR3 bases: TGTGCCAGCGGCCAAGTAGGTGGAGGCACTGAAGCTTTCTTT.

The gene calls are TRBV30 and TRBJ2-1; D call uncertain. The germline V gene has CDR1 GTSNPN and CDR2 SVGIG (reference sequence). This CDR3 region has 12 residues. V gave up 0 bases and J gave up 5 bases, with 5 bases separating them. CDR3 bases: TGTGCCTGGAGTGTATCTGACAATGAGCAGTTCTTC. This translates into CAWSVSDNEQFF.

The V and J genes are TRBV9 and TRBJ2-7; 7 positions agree with TRBD2. The ends lost 3 bases at V and 2 bases at J; junction bases unmatched: 5. The CDR3 runs to 14 residues. The germline V gene has CDR1 SGDLS and CDR2 YYNGEE. CDR3 protein: CASSAAGTTYEQYF. CDR3 bases: TGTGCCAGCAGCGCAGCCGGGACTACCTACGAGCAGTACTTC.

The chain links TRBV19 to TRBJ2-3; unclear D gene. Trimming stripped 5 bases from V and 4 bases from J, with 13 bases between. Germline values: CDR1 LNHDA, CDR2 SQIVND (reference sequence). This CDR3 has 14 residues. The CDR3 loop is CASSAMLWADTQYF. CDR3 DNA: TGTGCCAGTAGTGCCATGCTTTGGGCAGATACGCAGTATTTT. The variable domain in full, completed from reference TRBV19 and TRBJ2-3, reads DGGITQSPKYLFRKEGQNVTLSCEQNLNHDAMYWYRQDPGQGLRLIYYSQIVNDFQKGDIAEGYSVSREKKESFPLTVTSAQKNPTAFYLCASSAMLWADTQYFGPGTRLTVL.

About this clone: Sequence at one end of the junction differs from germline and may be a read error. The gene calls are TRBV6-4 and TRBJ2-1; D ambiguous. Germline loops: CDR1 MRHNA, CDR2 SNTAGT. The CDR3 covers 12 residues. The CDR3 protein is CASSNSNNEQFF. Here the CDR3 DNA reads TGTGCCAGCAGTAACTCGAACAATGAGCAGTTCTTC.

The chain employs TRBV6-6 and TRBJ2-3; 10 bases map to TRBD2. V was pared by 5 bases and J by 2 bases, with 4 bases of the junction left unmatched. Germline CDR1 MNHNY, CDR2 SVGAGI (reference sequence). This CDR3 comprises 15 residues. CDR3: CASSRLAGFTDTQYF. In DNA, the CDR3 is TGTGCCAGCAGTCGACTAGCGGGCTTCACAGATACGCAGTATTTT.